The clone carrying this TCR beta chain was counted between two and nine times. Its antigen is undetermined. This sample was included in a study of tissue T cells after allogeneic stem cell transplantation. The overall study: Viable blood and marrow gave sorted CD3+ T cells if numbers allowed.

Regarding the study as a whole: Across patients, clones rarely overlapped, yet motif clusters were shared tissue-specifically. Tissue-detected TCR repertoire was only partly captured by blood and spleen T cells.

Sequencing of TCRbeta CDR3 at survey depth gave sequences and template counts. TCRdb's copy holds only in-frame clones and misses some; the assay was immunoSEQ multiplex PCR. The table lists approximately 30,000 clones, 85% of them singletons. Trimming cost V 0 bases and J 8 bases, with 10 bases left between them. Per the germline V gene, CDR1 is MNHNS and CDR2 is SASEGT. The CDR3 has 14 residues. The specimen was blood, collected before transplantation. The chain couples TRBV6-1 to TRBJ1-4, with a weak D call TRBD1 (6 bases). The sequence was collected from a woman between 18 and 55 years old who later had graft-versus-host disease after an allogeneic stem cell transplant. CDR3 coding DNA: TGTGCCAGCAGTGAAGCGCCCAGGGGCGAAAAACTGTTTTTT. Translating it yields CASSEAPRGEKLFF.